Sequencing of this TCR beta chain was carried out in a study of CD8 T cells in Susac syndrome. Germline CDR1 LGHDT, CDR2 YNNKEL (reference sequence). V gave up 8 bases and J gave up 14 bases; unmatched junction bases: 9. This CDR3 is built from 12 residues. Study-level points and caveats: That the number of individuals in its TCR sequencing and HLA analysis was relatively small was acknowledged by the study.

Sequencing of TCR beta was performed on blood CD8+ T cells and on blood CD4+ T cells. Multiple sclerosis controls were treatment-naive patients with stable or active relapsing-remitting disease. Negative isolation yielded the CD8+ and CD4+ T cells, while FACS enriched the TEMRA cells. Random hexamers were used to reverse transcribe roughly 0.5 to 1 ug of RNA. TCRdb re-derived calls from the immunoSEQ multiplex PCR reads in MiXCR, one entry per CDR3 protein. This sample has hundreds of thousands of distinct CDR3 sequences, with roughly 94% found just once. Of note for this clonotype: Its antigen is currently unknown.

The sequence derives from a human donor with multiple sclerosis. The rearrangement uses TRBV3-1 and TRBJ2-1; 10 bases map to TRBD1. The sequencing input was CD4+ T cells from PBMCs. The CDR3 DNA reads TGTGCCAGCCGCCCGACAGGGGGCTTTGAGTTCTTC. Encoded protein: CASRPTGGFEFF.